This record concerns one TCR beta chain sequence. What it binds is not known. Sequenced by immunoSEQ multiplex PCR; TCRdb stores in-frame clones only, minus some. Found here are hundreds of thousands of clones, more than 75% of them singletons; the top ten hold about 3%. Separation from the roughly 670-subject first cohort characterized the roughly 120-subject validation cohort, to which the donors belonged. After removal of 3 bases from V and 4 bases from J, the junction contained 1 base not matched to a gene. This CDR3 has 13 residues. CDR1 is SGHNT and CDR2 is YYREEE in the germline V gene (reference sequence). The record originates from a study of cytomegalovirus exposure and HLA in healthy donors. Study-level findings and limits: Some TCR beta chains (roughly 160 of them) were listed as cytomegalovirus-associated. One later analysis, an examination of the 120 validation repertoires, found that first-cohort TCR clusters tended to co-occur in them.

This rearrangement joins TRBV5-4 to TRBJ1-5; 7 nucleotides align to TRBD1. The clonotype was recovered from a young man in good health and CMV-seronegative. The sequencing input was PBMCs. CDR3 bases: TGTGCCAGCAGCTCGGACAGGAATCAGCCCCAGCATTTT. Translation gives CASSSDRNQPQHF.